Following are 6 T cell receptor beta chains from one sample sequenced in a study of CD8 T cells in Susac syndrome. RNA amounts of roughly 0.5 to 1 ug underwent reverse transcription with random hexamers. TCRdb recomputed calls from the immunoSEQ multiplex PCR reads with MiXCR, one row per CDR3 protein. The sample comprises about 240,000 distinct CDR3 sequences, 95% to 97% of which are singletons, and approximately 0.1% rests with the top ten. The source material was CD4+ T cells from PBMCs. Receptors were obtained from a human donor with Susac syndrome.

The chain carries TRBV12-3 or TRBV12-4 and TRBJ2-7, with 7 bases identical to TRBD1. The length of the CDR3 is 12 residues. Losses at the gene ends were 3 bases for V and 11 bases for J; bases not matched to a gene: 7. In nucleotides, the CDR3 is TGTGCCAGCAGTTTTAATTCGGGGACAGAGTACTTC. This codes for CASSFNSGTEYF.

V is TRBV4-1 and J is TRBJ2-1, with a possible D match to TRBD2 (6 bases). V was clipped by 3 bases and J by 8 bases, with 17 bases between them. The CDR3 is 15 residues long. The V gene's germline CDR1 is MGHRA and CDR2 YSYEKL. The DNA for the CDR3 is TGCGCCAGCAGCCATCTCGCTGGCGGGAATGATGAGCAGTTCTTC. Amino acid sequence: CASSHLAGGNDEQFF.

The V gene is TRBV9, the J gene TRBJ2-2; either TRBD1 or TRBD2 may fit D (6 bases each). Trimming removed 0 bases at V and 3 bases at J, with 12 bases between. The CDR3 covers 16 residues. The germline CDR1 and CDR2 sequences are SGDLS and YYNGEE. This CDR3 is CASSVVGGGYTGELFF. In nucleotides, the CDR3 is TGTGCCAGCAGCGTAGTGGGGGGCGGGTACACCGGGGAGCTGTTTTTT. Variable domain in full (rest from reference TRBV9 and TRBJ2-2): DSGVTQTPKHLITATGQRVTLRCSPRSGDLSVYWYQQSLDQGLQFLIQYYNGEERAKGNILERFSAQQFPDLHSELNLSSLELGDSALYFCASSVVGGGYTGELFFGEGSRLTVL.

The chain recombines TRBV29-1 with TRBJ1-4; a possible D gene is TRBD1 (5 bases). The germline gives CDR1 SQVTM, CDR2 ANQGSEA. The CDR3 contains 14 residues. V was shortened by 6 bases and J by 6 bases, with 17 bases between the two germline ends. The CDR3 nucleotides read TGCAGCGTCACCCCCGGGGGTCGTGATGAAAAACTGTTTTTT. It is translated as CSVTPGGRDEKLFF.

The CDR3 is CASSTRGSGREDTQYF. The CDR3 nucleotides read TGTGCCAGCAGTACCCGGGGTAGCGGGAGAGAGGATACGCAGTATTTT. The chain carries TRBV28 and TRBJ2-3; 9 bases line up with TRBD2. The junction had 12 bases not matched to a gene; V was cut back by 5 bases and J by 6 bases. Germline CDR1 reads MDHEN; CDR2 reads SYDVKM. This CDR3 has 16 amino acids.

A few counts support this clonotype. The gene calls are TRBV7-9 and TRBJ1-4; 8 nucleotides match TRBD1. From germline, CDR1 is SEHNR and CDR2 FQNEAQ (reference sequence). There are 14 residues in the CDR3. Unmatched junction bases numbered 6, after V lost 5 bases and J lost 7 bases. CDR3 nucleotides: TGTGCCAGCAGCCCACAGGGACAGGTTGAAAAACTGTTTTTT. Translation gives CASSPQGQVEKLFF.